The rows below give T cell receptor beta chains drawn from one sample of a study of regulatory T cells in long-lasting Graves disease. TCRdb called the multiplex PCR reads again in MiXCR, with one record for every CDR3 protein. The table has 450,000 to 650,000 distinct CDR3 sequences, 15% to 20% seen once; the top ten hold roughly 25%. These same data were also listed under a study on T cells in Graves' hyperthyroidism and ophthalmopathy.

The sample consisted of peripheral blood mononuclear cells (PBMCs), taken at new diagnosis, from a patient treated with antithyroid drugs. These receptors came from a middle-aged woman with Graves disease. CDR3s include the opening cysteine and the closing phenylalanine or tryptophan. A D gene is named only where the DNA matches it firmly. Where a row states a size, it is once, few, many or the class of an expanded clone; other rows omit it.

d_gene: TRBD1; v_gene: TRBV4-1; abundance: once; j_gene: TRBJ1-2; CDR3nt: TGCGCCAGCAGCCCCCCCGGCAGGGGGAATGGCTACACCTTC; CDR3aa: CASSPPGRGNGYTF
d_gene: TRBD2; v_gene: TRBV6-1; abundance: NA; j_gene: TRBJ2-7; CDR3nt: TGTGCCAGCAGTGATGGGAGGGACGAGCAGTACTTC; CDR3aa: CASSDGRDEQYF
d_gene: TRBD2; v_gene: TRBV10-3; abundance: few; j_gene: TRBJ2-3; CDR3nt: TGTGCCATCAGTGAGAGGGGGACTAGCGGGGGGCTGAGCACAGATACGCAGTATTTT; CDR3aa: CAISERGTSGGLSTDTQYF
d_gene: TRBD1; v_gene: TRBV10-3; abundance: once; j_gene: TRBJ1-1; CDR3nt: TGTGCCATCAGTGAGAGACAGGGTTCTCTATTTCTGAACACTGAAGCTTTCTTT; CDR3aa: CAISERQGSLFLNTEAFF
d_gene: NA; v_gene: TRBV11-3; abundance: many; j_gene: TRBJ2-3; CDR3nt: TGTGCCAGCAGCTTAGTACGGGCCACAGATACGCAGTATTTT; CDR3aa: CASSLVRATDTQYF
d_gene: NA; v_gene: TRBV9; abundance: few; j_gene: TRBJ1-2; CDR3nt: TGTGCCAGCAGCGTAGGATTCGGCGCGAACTATGGCTACACCTTC; CDR3aa: CASSVGFGANYGYTF
d_gene: NA; v_gene: TRBV28; abundance: many; j_gene: TRBJ1-1; CDR3nt: TGTGCCACGAAGCTGGAGTTGAACACTGAAGCTTTCTTT; CDR3aa: CATKLELNTEAFF
d_gene: NA; v_gene: TRBV6-5; abundance: many; j_gene: TRBJ1-5; CDR3nt: TGTGCCAGCAGTTACTCAAGGGCGTACAATCAGCCCCAGCATTTT; CDR3aa: CASSYSRAYNQPQHF
d_gene: NA; v_gene: TRBV27; abundance: many; j_gene: TRBJ1-2; CDR3nt: TGTGCCAGCAGTTCTCATCCGGGGCTTCACTATGGCTACACCTTC; CDR3aa: CASSSHPGLHYGYTF
d_gene: TRBD1; v_gene: TRBV24-1; abundance: few; j_gene: TRBJ1-5; CDR3nt: TGTGCCACCAGTGACCCGACAGGGGGGAGCAATCAGCCCCAGCATTTT; CDR3aa: CATSDPTGGSNQPQHF
d_gene: NA; v_gene: TRBV7-8; abundance: NA; j_gene: TRBJ1-1; CDR3nt: TGTGCCAGCAGCCTAGCGGGGCCGGGCACTGAAGCTTTCTTT; CDR3aa: CASSLAGPGTEAFF
d_gene: NA; v_gene: TRBV12-3/TRBV12-4; abundance: NA; j_gene: TRBJ2-1; CDR3nt: TGTGCCAGCAGTAGGAGAAGGGAGCAGTTCTTC; CDR3aa: CASSRRREQFF
d_gene: TRBD1; v_gene: TRBV7-2; abundance: many; j_gene: TRBJ2-2; CDR3nt: TGTGCCAGCAGCCCAGGGACAGGGGAGGACACCGGGGAGCTGTTTTTT; CDR3aa: CASSPGTGEDTGELFF
d_gene: NA; v_gene: TRBV20-1; abundance: many; j_gene: TRBJ2-7; CDR3nt: TGCAGTGCTACAGACCCGCCGGCCTACGAGCAGTACTTC; CDR3aa: CSATDPPAYEQYF
d_gene: TRBD1; v_gene: TRBV12-3/TRBV12-4; abundance: many; j_gene: TRBJ1-2; CDR3nt: TGTGCCAGCAGTTCCTTGACAGGGAGCGGTAGGGGCTACACCTTC; CDR3aa: CASSSLTGSGRGYTF
d_gene: NA; v_gene: TRBV11-2; abundance: many; j_gene: TRBJ1-4; CDR3nt: TGTGCCAGCAGCTTAGTTGGTGGGAATGAAAAACTGTTTTTT; CDR3aa: CASSLVGGNEKLFF
d_gene: TRBD2; v_gene: TRBV9; abundance: NA; j_gene: TRBJ2-1; CDR3nt: TGTGCCAGCAGACTAATTCAGGCTAGCGGGGGGAGGGCAGACAATGAGCAGTTCTTC; CDR3aa: CASRLIQASGGRADNEQFF
d_gene: NA; v_gene: TRBV6-1; abundance: few; j_gene: TRBJ1-1; CDR3nt: TGTGCCAGCAGTGATTCCAGGTTGGGCAGCAACACTGAAGCTTTCTTT; CDR3aa: CASSDSRLGSNTEAFF
d_gene: NA; v_gene: TRBV30; abundance: NA; j_gene: TRBJ1-1; CDR3nt: TGTGCCTGGGGAAGGGGCACTGAAGCTTTCTTT; CDR3aa: CAWGRGTEAFF
d_gene: NA; v_gene: TRBV20-1; abundance: many; j_gene: TRBJ2-3; CDR3nt: TGCAGTGCTAGTGGTCGCGGGGTCCCAGATACGCAGTATTTT; CDR3aa: CSASGRGVPDTQYF
d_gene: NA; v_gene: TRBV20-1; abundance: NA; j_gene: TRBJ1-5; CDR3nt: TGCAGTGCTAGAGATCTGGGCAGGCTCAATCAGCCCCAGCATTTT; CDR3aa: CSARDLGRLNQPQHF
d_gene: NA; v_gene: TRBV5-6; abundance: NA; j_gene: TRBJ1-5; CDR3nt: TGTGCCAGCAGCTATCAGGGGCCGGCTCAGCCCCAGCATTTT; CDR3aa: CASSYQGPAQPQHF
d_gene: TRBD1; v_gene: TRBV7-9; abundance: NA; j_gene: TRBJ2-3; CDR3nt: TGTGCCAGCAGCTCATCCTCCGGGACAGGCACAGATACGCAGTATTTT; CDR3aa: CASSSSSGTGTDTQYF
d_gene: NA; v_gene: TRBV3-1; abundance: few; j_gene: TRBJ2-5; CDR3nt: TGTGCCAGCAGCAACCCCCAGGGGTGGGCCACGGCTCAGGAAGAGACCCAGTACTTC; CDR3aa: CASSNPQGWATAQEETQYF
d_gene: NA; v_gene: TRBV9; abundance: NA; j_gene: TRBJ2-6; CDR3nt: TGTGCCAGCAGCGCCCAAATCTCTCCTGGGGCCAACGTCCTGACTTTC; CDR3aa: CASSAQISPGANVLTF
d_gene: TRBD1; v_gene: TRBV27; abundance: many; j_gene: TRBJ1-5; CDR3nt: TGTGCCAGCAGATCGGGACAGGCTATGGAGCCCCAGCATTTT; CDR3aa: CASRSGQAMEPQHF
d_gene: TRBD1; v_gene: TRBV27; abundance: few; j_gene: TRBJ2-7; CDR3nt: TGTGCCAGCAGTTCGGGGACAGGTTACGGGCAGTACTTC; CDR3aa: CASSSGTGYGQYF
d_gene: NA; v_gene: TRBV7-9; abundance: few; j_gene: TRBJ1-4; CDR3nt: TGTGCCAGCAGCCCAGAGGGGACAAATGAAAAACTGTTTTTT; CDR3aa: CASSPEGTNEKLFF
d_gene: NA; v_gene: TRBV29-1; abundance: NA; j_gene: TRBJ1-2; CDR3nt: TGCAGCGTTGAATCGTTCGGGAAGAAGAACTATGGCTACACCTTC; CDR3aa: CSVESFGKKNYGYTF
d_gene: TRBD1; v_gene: TRBV9; abundance: few; j_gene: TRBJ1-6; CDR3nt: TGTGCCAGCAGCGTAGGACAGGGGGATTCACCCCTCCACTTT; CDR3aa: CASSVGQGDSPLHF
d_gene: TRBD2; v_gene: TRBV5-1; abundance: many; j_gene: TRBJ2-3; CDR3nt: TGCGCCAGCAGCTTACTAGCGGCCATCACAGATACGCAGTATTTT; CDR3aa: CASSLLAAITDTQYF
d_gene: NA; v_gene: TRBV9; abundance: NA; j_gene: TRBJ2-2; CDR3nt: TGTGCCAGCAGCGTAGTTGAGGGGACCGGGGAGCTGTTTTTT; CDR3aa: CASSVVEGTGELFF
d_gene: TRBD1; v_gene: TRBV11-2; abundance: many; j_gene: TRBJ1-6; CDR3nt: TGTGCCAGCAGCAGTACGGGACAGCTTTATAATTCACCCCTCCACTTT; CDR3aa: CASSSTGQLYNSPLHF
d_gene: NA; v_gene: TRBV29-1; abundance: few; j_gene: TRBJ1-1; CDR3nt: TGCAGCGTTGAAGGAGGGATTATGGAAGCTTTCTTT; CDR3aa: CSVEGGIMEAFF
d_gene: NA; v_gene: TRBV6-1; abundance: few; j_gene: TRBJ1-5; CDR3nt: TGTGCCAGCAGTGAACAGCTAACAGACCGTTATCGACCCCAGCATTTT; CDR3aa: CASSEQLTDRYRPQHF
d_gene: NA; v_gene: TRBV2; abundance: many; j_gene: TRBJ2-7; CDR3nt: TGTGCCAGCACGTACCGGAGGGCTGGCCTGGACGAGCAGTACTTC; CDR3aa: CASTYRRAGLDEQYF
d_gene: NA; v_gene: TRBV20-1; abundance: NA; j_gene: TRBJ1-3; CDR3nt: TGCAGTGCTACGGACGACACAAGCTCTGGAAACACCATATATTTT; CDR3aa: CSATDDTSSGNTIYF
d_gene: NA; v_gene: TRBV20-1; abundance: NA; j_gene: TRBJ2-7; CDR3nt: TGCAGTGCTAGCAGAGGCCCTCGGCTGGGAGAGGGTTCCTACGAGCAGTACTTC; CDR3aa: CSASRGPRLGEGSYEQYF
d_gene: NA; v_gene: TRBV5-5; abundance: few; j_gene: TRBJ1-1; CDR3nt: TGTGCCAGCAGCTTAGACAGGAGTGGTGGAAAAGCTTTCTTT; CDR3aa: CASSLDRSGGKAFF
d_gene: TRBD1; v_gene: TRBV20-1; abundance: NA; j_gene: TRBJ1-6; CDR3nt: TGCAGTGCTTCGCAGGGGGCGAATTCACCCCTCCACTTT; CDR3aa: CSASQGANSPLHF
d_gene: TRBD1; v_gene: TRBV18; abundance: many; j_gene: TRBJ1-5; CDR3nt: TGTGCCAGCTCATCCAGGGGGATGAGCAATCAGCCCCAGCATTTT; CDR3aa: CASSSRGMSNQPQHF
d_gene: TRBD1; v_gene: TRBV10-1; abundance: NA; j_gene: TRBJ1-1; CDR3nt: TGCGCCAGCACCTATGACAGGGCGGCCACTGAAGCTTTCTTT; CDR3aa: CASTYDRAATEAFF
d_gene: TRBD1; v_gene: TRBV20-1; abundance: many; j_gene: TRBJ1-2; CDR3nt: TGCAGTGCTAGAATAAAAAAGACAGGGGAACCCTATGGCTACACCTTC; CDR3aa: CSARIKKTGEPYGYTF
d_gene: NA; v_gene: TRBV5-4; abundance: few; j_gene: TRBJ1-1; CDR3nt: TGTGCCAGCAGCTTGAACAGTGCTGCTGAAGCTTTCTTT; CDR3aa: CASSLNSAAEAFF
d_gene: NA; v_gene: TRBV19; abundance: few; j_gene: TRBJ2-6; CDR3nt: TGTGCCAGTATGTCGCCAGGATCTGGGGCCAACGTCCTGACTTTC; CDR3aa: CASMSPGSGANVLTF
d_gene: NA; v_gene: TRBV29-1; abundance: many; j_gene: TRBJ2-7; CDR3nt: TGCAGCGTCGACACCGGGAGAACGGGGGAGCAGTACTTC; CDR3aa: CSVDTGRTGEQYF
d_gene: NA; v_gene: TRBV7-8; abundance: few; j_gene: TRBJ2-5; CDR3nt: TGTGCCAGCAGCTTATTACGTAGGGATGCTGGACAAGAGACCCAGTACTTC; CDR3aa: CASSLLRRDAGQETQYF
d_gene: NA; v_gene: TRBV19; abundance: NA; j_gene: TRBJ1-3; CDR3nt: TGTGCCAGTAGGGAGACAGCTAACTCTGGAAACACCATATATTTT; CDR3aa: CASRETANSGNTIYF
d_gene: TRBD1; v_gene: TRBV6-1; abundance: NA; j_gene: TRBJ2-5; CDR3nt: TGTGCCGGCAGCCGACAGGGATCAGGGACCCAGTACTTC; CDR3aa: CAGSRQGSGTQYF
d_gene: NA; v_gene: TRBV7-2; abundance: few; j_gene: TRBJ1-6; CDR3nt: TGTGCCAGCAGCAAGGGACGGGTCTCACCCCTCCACTTT; CDR3aa: CASSKGRVSPLHF
d_gene: TRBD1; v_gene: TRBV20-1; abundance: NA; j_gene: TRBJ2-7; CDR3nt: TGCAGTGCTAGAGCGGTGACAGGGGCGACGAGCTCCTACGAGCAGTACTTC; CDR3aa: CSARAVTGATSSYEQYF
d_gene: TRBD1; v_gene: TRBV20-1; abundance: many; j_gene: TRBJ1-2; CDR3nt: TGCAGTGCTAAAGTAGGACAGGCATTTGGCTACACCTTC; CDR3aa: CSAKVGQAFGYTF
d_gene: NA; v_gene: TRBV12-3/TRBV12-4; abundance: NA; j_gene: TRBJ2-2; CDR3nt: TGTGCCAGCAGCCCTTTCGCAGGCCCGAACACCGGGGAGCTGTTTTTT; CDR3aa: CASSPFAGPNTGELFF
d_gene: TRBD2; v_gene: TRBV6-1; abundance: few; j_gene: TRBJ2-1; CDR3nt: TGTGCCAGCAGATTCGGACTAGCGGGAGAGCAGTTCTTC; CDR3aa: CASRFGLAGEQFF
d_gene: NA; v_gene: TRBV5-1; abundance: many; j_gene: TRBJ2-2; CDR3nt: TGCGCCAGCAGCTTGGACGGGCGGATCACCGGGGAGCTGTTTTTT; CDR3aa: CASSLDGRITGELFF
d_gene: NA; v_gene: TRBV9; abundance: few; j_gene: TRBJ1-4; CDR3nt: TGTGCCAGCAGCCCCAACGGACAGATAAATGAAAAACTGTTTTTT; CDR3aa: CASSPNGQINEKLFF
d_gene: NA; v_gene: TRBV11-2; abundance: few; j_gene: TRBJ2-7; CDR3nt: TGTGCCAGCAGCTTAGATCGGTGGACCGGCGAGCAGTACTTC; CDR3aa: CASSLDRWTGEQYF